Listed here are 4 T cell receptor beta chains from one sample, sequenced in a study of cytomegalovirus exposure and HLA in healthy donors. The PCR was carried out with 60 Vbeta primers and 13 Jbeta primers. Repertoires were generated with immunoSEQ multiplex PCR, while TCRdb's copy carries only in-frame clones and drops some. The sample lists about 76,000 clones, under 85% occurring once. The sequenced material came from PBMCs. The receptors stem from a woman in her thirties or forties in good health and CMV-seropositive.

This clone appeared a few times. The V gene is TRBV6-1, the J gene TRBJ1-4; D unclear. V dropped 9 bases and J dropped 4 bases, with 15 bases sitting between them. Germline V gene lookup returns CDR1 MNHNS and CDR2 SASEGT. The CDR3 spans 14 residues. The CDR3 loop is CASTARVINEKLFF. The CDR3 DNA follows: TGTGCCAGTACCGCGAGGGTGATTAATGAAAAACTGTTTTTT.

This clone has only a few counts. V is TRBV27 and J is TRBJ1-1, with D perhaps TRBD1 (6 bases). Trimming stripped 2 bases from V and 6 bases from J, with 16 bases between. The germline gives CDR1 MNHEY, CDR2 SMNVEV (reference sequence). CDR3 length equals 15 residues. CDR3 sequence: CASSLIGGEGAEAFF. The CDR3 DNA follows: TGTGCCAGCAGTTTAATAGGGGGAGAAGGGGCTGAAGCTTTCTTT.

The J gene is TRBJ2-5, the V gene TRBV9, with D perhaps matching TRBD1 (6 bases). The CDR3 has 14 residues. Trimming took 3 bases from V and 6 from J, leaving 15 bases between them. The germline CDR1 and CDR2 sequences are SGDLS and YYNGEE. DNA of the CDR3: TGTGCCAGCAGCGCCGGGACACAATTTCAGACCCAGTACTTC. It is translated as CASSAGTQFQTQYF.

The rearrangement links TRBV29-1 to TRBJ2-3; 7 bases align to TRBD1. There are 15 residues in the CDR3. After removal of 4 bases from V and 4 bases from J, the junction contained 11 bases not matched to a gene. The germline gives CDR1 SQVTM, CDR2 ANQGSEA. DNA of the CDR3: TGCAGCGTTGGGATTTACAGGGGTGGGTCAGATACGCAGTATTTT. This sequence encodes CSVGIYRGGSDTQYF.